This TCR beta chain was recorded in a study of blood T cell repertoires in COVID-19. Germline trimming cut 8 bases from V and 4 bases from J; bases unmatched to any gene: 7. CDR3 length: 14 amino acids. Germline CDR1 and CDR2: SGHRS and YFSETQ. Per the authors' pipeline: Using reference gene primer amplification, nucleated cell counts were estimated. Profiled with immunoSEQ multiplex PCR; TCRdb holds only in-frame clones, not every one. V and J calls and clone size come straight from that table; D and trimming were deduced from the DNA. The sample includes some 150,000 clones, around 90% of them seen just once.

This TCR was sampled from a woman aged 60 to 75 with acute or convalescent COVID-19. Sequencing was performed on peripheral blood. The chain links TRBV5-1 to TRBJ2-1; TRBD2 aligns across 9 bases. The CDR3 loop reads CASRPGLAYNEQFF. CDR3 in DNA: TGCGCCAGTCGTCCGGGACTAGCTTACAATGAGCAGTTCTTC.